This entry features one TCR beta chain sequence. These data originate in a study of blood T cell repertoires in COVID-19. The germline gives CDR1 SGDLS, CDR2 YYNGEE. CDR3 length: 13 amino acids. V gave up 5 bases and J gave up 6 bases; unmatched junction bases: 6. Authors' processing steps: By means of reference gene primer amplification, nucleated cell counts were estimated. Assay used: immunoSEQ multiplex PCR; TCRdb lists only in-frame clones, some missing. Clone size and V and J calls were adopted from that table, with D and trimming inferred from the DNA. This table holds a few hundred thousand clones, 80% to 90% found once.

This sequence was found in a man aged 45-60 years with active or convalescent COVID-19. The sequencing input was peripheral blood. The V gene is TRBV9, the J gene TRBJ2-3; TRBD1 matches at 7 bases. CDR3 amino acids: CASRTGHDDTQYF. CDR3 in DNA: TGTGCCAGCAGGACAGGGCATGATGATACGCAGTATTTT.